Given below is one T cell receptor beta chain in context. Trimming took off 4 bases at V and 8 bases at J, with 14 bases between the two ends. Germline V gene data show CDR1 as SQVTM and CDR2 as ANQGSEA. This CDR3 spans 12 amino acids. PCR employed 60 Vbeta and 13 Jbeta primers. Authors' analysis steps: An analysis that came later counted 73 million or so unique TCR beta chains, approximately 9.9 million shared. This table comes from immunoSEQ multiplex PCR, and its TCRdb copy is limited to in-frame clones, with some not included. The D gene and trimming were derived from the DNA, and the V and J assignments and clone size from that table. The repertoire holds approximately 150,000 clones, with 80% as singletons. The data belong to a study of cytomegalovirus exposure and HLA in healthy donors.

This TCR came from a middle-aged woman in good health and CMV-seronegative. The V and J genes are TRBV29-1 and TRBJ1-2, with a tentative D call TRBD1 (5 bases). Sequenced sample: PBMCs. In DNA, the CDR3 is TGCAGCGTTGGGGGCGCGGATTCGGGCTACACCTTC. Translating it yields CSVGGADSGYTF.